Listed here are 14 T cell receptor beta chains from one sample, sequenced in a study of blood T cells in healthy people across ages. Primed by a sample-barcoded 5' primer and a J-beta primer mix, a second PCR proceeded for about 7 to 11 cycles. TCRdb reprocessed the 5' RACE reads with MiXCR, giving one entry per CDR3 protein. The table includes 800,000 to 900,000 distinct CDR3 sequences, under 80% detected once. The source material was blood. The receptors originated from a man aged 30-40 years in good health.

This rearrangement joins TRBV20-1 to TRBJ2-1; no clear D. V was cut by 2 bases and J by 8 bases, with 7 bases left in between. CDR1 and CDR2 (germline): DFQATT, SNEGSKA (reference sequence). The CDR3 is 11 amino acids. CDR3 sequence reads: CSARSGYEQFF. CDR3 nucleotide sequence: TGCAGTGCTAGAAGTGGTTATGAGCAGTTCTTC.

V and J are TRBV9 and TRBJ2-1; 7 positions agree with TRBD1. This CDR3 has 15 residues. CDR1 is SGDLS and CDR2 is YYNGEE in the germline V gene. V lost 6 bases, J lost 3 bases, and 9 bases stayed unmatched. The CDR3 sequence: CASNLAGTDYNEQFF. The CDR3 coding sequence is TGTGCCAGCAACCTTGCAGGGACAGACTACAATGAGCAGTTCTTC.

CDR3 in DNA: TGCAGCGACACCGGGTCTGCAGATACGCAGTATTTT. It specifies CSDTGSADTQYF. This chain joins TRBV29-1 and TRBJ2-3; D unresolved. V dropped 7 bases and J dropped 4 bases, with 12 bases sitting between them. This CDR3 region has 12 residues. Per the germline V gene, CDR1 is SQVTM and CDR2 is ANQGSEA.

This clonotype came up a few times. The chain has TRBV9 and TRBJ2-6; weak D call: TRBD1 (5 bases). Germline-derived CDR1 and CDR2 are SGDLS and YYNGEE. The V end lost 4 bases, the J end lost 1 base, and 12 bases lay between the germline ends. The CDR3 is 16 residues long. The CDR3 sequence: CASSPRQGSGANVLTF. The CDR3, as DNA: TGTGCCAGCAGCCCGCGCCAGGGATCTGGGGCCAACGTCCTGACTTTC. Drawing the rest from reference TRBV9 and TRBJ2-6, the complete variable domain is DSGVTQTPKHLITATGQRVTLRCSPRSGDLSVYWYQQSLDQGLQFLIQYYNGEERAKGNILERFSAQQFPDLHSELNLSSLELGDSALYFCASSPRQGSGANVLTFGAGSRLTVL.

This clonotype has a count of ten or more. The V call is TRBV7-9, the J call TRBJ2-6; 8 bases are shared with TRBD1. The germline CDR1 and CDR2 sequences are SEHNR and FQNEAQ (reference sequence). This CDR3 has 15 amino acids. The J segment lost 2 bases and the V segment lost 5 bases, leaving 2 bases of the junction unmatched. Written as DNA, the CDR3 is TGTGCCAGCAGCGCAGGGGGCGCTGGGGCCAACGTCCTGACTTTC. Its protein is CASSAGGAGANVLTF.

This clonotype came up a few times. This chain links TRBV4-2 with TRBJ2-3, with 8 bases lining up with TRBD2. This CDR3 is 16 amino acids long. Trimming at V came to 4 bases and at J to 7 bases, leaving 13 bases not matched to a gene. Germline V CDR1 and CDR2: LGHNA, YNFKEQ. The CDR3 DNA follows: TGTGCCAGCAGCCGACAAGCGGGGGCATCCCTTAATACGCAGTATTTT. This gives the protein CASSRQAGASLNTQYF.

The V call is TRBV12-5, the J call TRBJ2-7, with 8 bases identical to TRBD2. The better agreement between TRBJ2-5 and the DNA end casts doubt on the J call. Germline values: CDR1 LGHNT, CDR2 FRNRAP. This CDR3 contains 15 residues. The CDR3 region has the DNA TGTGCTAGTGGTTTCGGGGGGGCCGGGGGAGAGACCCAGTACTTC. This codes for CASGFGGAGGETQYF.

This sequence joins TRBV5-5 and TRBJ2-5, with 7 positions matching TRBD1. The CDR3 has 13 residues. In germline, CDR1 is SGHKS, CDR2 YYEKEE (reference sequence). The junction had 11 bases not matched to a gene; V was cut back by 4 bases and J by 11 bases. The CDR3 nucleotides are TGTGCCAGCAGCAGGGGGCAGGGATGGGAGCAGTACTTC. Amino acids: CASSRGQGWEQYF. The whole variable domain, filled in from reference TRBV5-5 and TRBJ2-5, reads DAGVTQSPTHLIKTRGQQVTLRCSPISGHKSVSWYQQVLGQGPQFIFQYYEKEERGRGNFPDRFSARQFPNYSSELNVNALLLGDSALYLCASSRGQGWEQYFGPGTRLLVL.

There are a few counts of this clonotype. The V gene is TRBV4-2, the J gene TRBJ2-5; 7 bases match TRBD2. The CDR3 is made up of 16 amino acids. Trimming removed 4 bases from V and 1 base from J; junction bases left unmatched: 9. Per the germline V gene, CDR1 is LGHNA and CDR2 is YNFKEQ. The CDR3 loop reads CASSPGVAGSQETQYF. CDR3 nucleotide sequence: TGTGCCAGCAGCCCCGGGGTAGCGGGCTCCCAAGAGACCCAGTACTTC.

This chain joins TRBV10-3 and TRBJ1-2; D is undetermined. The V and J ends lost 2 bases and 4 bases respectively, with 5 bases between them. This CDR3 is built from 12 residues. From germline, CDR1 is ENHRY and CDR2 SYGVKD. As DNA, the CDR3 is TGTGCCATCAGTGAGGGCCTCTATGGCTACACCTTC. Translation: CAISEGLYGYTF.

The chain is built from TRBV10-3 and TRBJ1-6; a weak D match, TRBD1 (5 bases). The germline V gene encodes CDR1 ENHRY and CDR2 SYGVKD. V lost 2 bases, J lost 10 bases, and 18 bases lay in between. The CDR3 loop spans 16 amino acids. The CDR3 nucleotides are TGTGCCATCAGTGAGGGAGGGACCTTAAGGGGATCACCCCTCCACTTT. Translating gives CAISEGGTLRGSPLHF.

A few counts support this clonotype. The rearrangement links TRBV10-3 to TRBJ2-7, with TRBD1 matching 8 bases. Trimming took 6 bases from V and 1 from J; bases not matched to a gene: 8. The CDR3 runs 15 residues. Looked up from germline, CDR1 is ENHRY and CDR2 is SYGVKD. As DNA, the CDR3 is TGTGCCATCAGCAGATCCGGGACAGGATCCTACGAGCAGTACTTC. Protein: CAISRSGTGSYEQYF.

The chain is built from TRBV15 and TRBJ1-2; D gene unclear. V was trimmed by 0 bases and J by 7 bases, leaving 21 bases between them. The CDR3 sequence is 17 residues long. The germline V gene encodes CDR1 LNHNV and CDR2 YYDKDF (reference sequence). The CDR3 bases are TGTGCCACCAGCAGAGATCTCGGTACGGCGGCAGCTGGTGGCTACACCTTC. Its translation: CATSRDLGTAAAGGYTF.

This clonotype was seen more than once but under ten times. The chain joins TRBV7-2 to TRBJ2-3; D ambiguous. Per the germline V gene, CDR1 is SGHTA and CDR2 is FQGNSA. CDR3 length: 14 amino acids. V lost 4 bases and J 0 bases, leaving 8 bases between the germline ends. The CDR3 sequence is CASSWGASTDTQYF. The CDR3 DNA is TGTGCCAGCAGCTGGGGTGCTAGCACAGATACGCAGTATTTT.